The next 19 T cell receptor beta chains were all read from a single sample in a study of human T cells and chemical hapten exposure. Time point noted: patch test 1, 2 weeks after DPC sensitization. The treatment was: therapeutic diphenylcyclopropenone sensitization with weekly scalp DPC. TCRdb fed the RACE reads into MiXCR, producing one record per CDR3 protein. The table lists fewer than 150,000 distinct CDR3 sequences, approximately 13% of them singletons. Sequencing used whole blood, obtained in connection with sensitization to the hapten diphenylcyclopropenone (DPC). Every receptor here comes from a man in his late teens or twenties with alopecia areata. Some clones in this sample may be carry-over from other donors' samples.

This clonotype was observed a few times. The V gene is TRBV5-4, the J gene TRBJ1-1; D is unresolved. The CDR3 runs 11 residues. Germline CDR1 reads SGHNT; CDR2 reads YYREEE (reference sequence). Trimming shortened V by 3 bases and J by 9 bases, and 9 bases separated the two germline ends. The CDR3 coding sequence is TGTGCCAGCAGCTCGAACAAGAAAGCTTTCTTT. This translates into CASSSNKKAFF.

This clonotype was found a few times. The chain employs TRBV10-1 and TRBJ2-7, with 7 nucleotides matching TRBD1. The germline V gene encodes CDR1 WNHNN and CDR2 SYGVQD (reference sequence). CDR3 length equals 14 residues. V was pared by 4 bases and J by 4 bases, with 7 bases of the junction left unmatched. The CDR3 coding sequence is TGCGCCAGCAGTGCCATCGGGACAGCGTACGAGCAGTACTTC. Its protein product is CASSAIGTAYEQYF.

This clonotype showed up just a few times. The chain employs TRBV7-8 and TRBJ2-4; 14 bases align to TRBD2. J lost 1 base, V lost 4 bases, and 12 bases had no gene match. The CDR3 runs 20 residues. CDR1 SGHVS and CDR2 FQNEAQ come from the germline V gene. This CDR3 reads CASSSGRGLAGDRAKNIQYF. CDR3 sequence (DNA): TGTGCCAGCAGCTCAGGCCGGGGACTAGCGGGGGACCGGGCCAAAAACATTCAGTACTTC.

This clonotype was counted many times. This sequence joins TRBV7-8 and TRBJ2-1, with D maybe TRBD2 (5 bases). The CDR3 is 15 residues long. Germline V CDR1 and CDR2: SGHVS, FQNEAQ. V was shortened by 3 bases and J by 1 base, with 10 bases between the two germline ends. In DNA form, the CDR3 reads TGTGCCAGCAGCTTTAGCGTACTATCCTACAATGAGCAGTTCTTC. Protein product: CASSFSVLSYNEQFF.

V usage is TRBV28 and J usage is TRBJ2-5; no reliable D call. The CDR3 has 14 amino acids. Germline CDR1 reads MDHEN; CDR2 reads SYDVKM. The V gene lost 3 bases and the J gene lost 5 bases, with 13 bases spanning the gap. Here the CDR3 reads CASSFRGRMETQYF. The CDR3 DNA is TGTGCCAGCAGTTTTAGAGGAAGGATGGAGACCCAGTACTTC.

This rearrangement joins TRBV6-2 or TRBV6-3 to TRBJ2-7, with a tentative D call TRBD2 (5 bases). The CDR3 sequence is 15 residues long. V lost 7 bases and J 0 bases, leaving 16 bases between the germline ends. CDR1 and CDR2 (germline): MNHEY, SVGEGT. This chain's CDR3 is CASTRVGGHSYEQYF. The CDR3 nucleotides are TGTGCCAGCACCCGAGTTGGCGGGCACTCCTACGAGCAGTACTTC.

The sample holds a few counts of this clonotype. This rearrangement joins TRBV4-3 to TRBJ2-3, with 7 positions matching TRBD1. J gave up 0 bases and V 3 bases, and 9 bases lay outside the gene matches. The CDR3 has 17 amino acids. Germline V lookup: CDR1 LGHNA, CDR2 YSLEER. The CDR3 spells CASSQYPGQPSTDTQYF. Written as DNA, the CDR3 is TGCGCCAGCAGCCAGTATCCGGGACAGCCTAGCACAGATACGCAGTATTTT.

This clonotype was observed many times. A read error may account for a junction end that differs from germline. DNA for the CDR3: TGTGCCAGCAGCGTAGCTACAGGGTCTTTTGCTGGGCCCAACGTCCTGACTTTC. It encodes CASSVATGSFAGPNVLTF. The chain combines TRBV9 with TRBJ2-6, with D tentatively TRBD1 (6 bases). CDR1 is SGDLS, CDR2 YYNGEE, per germline. CDR3 size: 18 residues.

This clonotype was found many times. The chain joins TRBV10-2 to TRBJ2-2; 8 bases line up with TRBD1. The CDR3 has 14 amino acids. Trimming cost V 6 bases and J 7 bases; bases outside gene matches: 7. CDR1 and CDR2 (germline): WSHSY, SAAADI. This CDR3 is CASREDRVGGELFF. The CDR3 nucleotides are TGCGCCAGCAGGGAGGACAGGGTTGGCGGGGAGCTGTTTTTT.

This clonotype has only a few counts. This chain links TRBV7-3 with TRBJ2-1; no clear D gene. Germline CDR1 SGHTA, CDR2 FQGTGA. CDR3 length: 14 residues. With 5 bases removed from V and 5 bases from J, the gap between germline ends came to 13 bases. The CDR3 is CASSLVQSNNEQFF. Written as DNA, the CDR3 is TGTGCCAGCAGCCTAGTTCAGTCGAACAATGAGCAGTTCTTC.

This rearrangement joins TRBV6-5 to TRBJ1-5, with D tentatively TRBD1 (5 bases). Trimming pared 0 bases from V and 5 bases from J, leaving 11 bases between. CDR3 length: 15 residues. The V gene's germline CDR1 is MNHEY and CDR2 SVGAGI. CDR3 region: CASSYSGALDQPQHF. The CDR3 DNA reads as TGTGCCAGCAGTTACTCTGGGGCACTAGATCAGCCCCAGCATTTT.

This chain joins TRBV5-6 and TRBJ2-5; 9 nucleotides agree with TRBD1. Trimming cost V 1 base and J 0 bases; bases outside gene matches: 7. The germline V gene has CDR1 SGHDT and CDR2 YYEEEE. This CDR3 spans 17 amino acids. DNA for the CDR3: TGTGCCAGCAGCTTGTGGGACAGGGATTCGTACCAAGAGACCCAGTACTTC. This translates into CASSLWDRDSYQETQYF. The whole variable domain, remainder taken from reference TRBV5-6 and TRBJ2-5, is DAGVTQSPTHLIKTRGQQVTLRCSPKSGHDTVSWYQQALGQGPQFIFQYYEEEERQRGNFPDRFSGHQFPNYSSELNVNALLLGDSALYLCASSLWDRDSYQETQYFGPGTRLLVL.

This clonotype was seen a handful of times. This chain links TRBV7-6 with TRBJ2-1; 8 positions agree with TRBD2. The ends lost 3 bases at V and 0 bases at J; junction bases unmatched: 16. Germline CDR1 SGHVS, CDR2 FNYEAQ. The CDR3 consists of 20 residues. CDR3 sequence (DNA): TGTGCCAGCAGCTTTCGGGGGGGCTGGAGTTCGGCGGGCTCCTACAATGAGCAGTTCTTC. Translating gives CASSFRGGWSSAGSYNEQFF. Using reference TRBV7-6 and TRBJ2-1 for the parts outside the CDR3, the full variable domain is GAGVSQSPRYKVTKRGQDVALRCDPISGHVSLYWYRQALGQGPEFLTYFNYEAQQDKSGLPNDRFSAERPEGSISTLTIQRTEQRDSAMYRCASSFRGGWSSAGSYNEQFFGPGTRLTVL.

J is TRBJ2-1 and V is TRBV27; D perhaps matches TRBD1 (6 bases). Germline CDR1 is MNHEY and CDR2 is SMNVEV (reference sequence). The CDR3 covers 11 residues. V lost 10 bases to trimming and J lost 9 bases, with 13 bases between them. The CDR3 DNA is TGTGCCACCGGAACAGGGTTTGAGCAGTTCTTC. Its protein is CATGTGFEQFF.

The chain recombines TRBV5-6 with TRBJ2-5, with D perhaps assigned TRBD1 or TRBD2 (6 bases each). The CDR3 runs 16 residues. V gave up 3 bases and J gave up 0 bases, with 15 bases separating them. CDR1 and CDR2 from the germline V gene are SGHDT and YYEEEE. CDR3 coding DNA: TGTGCCAGCAGCTACTTAGCGAGGGGGGACCAAGAGACCCAGTACTTC. Translated: CASSYLARGDQETQYF. The variable domain in full, with the rest retrieved from reference TRBV5-6 and TRBJ2-5, is DAGVTQSPTHLIKTRGQQVTLRCSPKSGHDTVSWYQQALGQGPQFIFQYYEEEERQRGNFPDRFSGHQFPNYSSELNVNALLLGDSALYLCASSYLARGDQETQYFGPGTRLLVL.

This clonotype appeared a few times. CDR3: CSVDKPGSYEQYF. DNA of the CDR3: TGCAGCGTTGATAAGCCAGGGTCCTACGAGCAGTACTTC. The gene calls are TRBV29-1 and TRBJ2-7; D is perhaps TRBD1 (5 bases). This CDR3 has 13 residues. V was pared by 3 bases and J by 1 base, with 10 bases between. CDR1 is SQVTM and CDR2 is ANQGSEA in the germline V gene.

The CDR3 loop is CSARQGLYNEQFF. CDR3 bases: TGCAGTGCCCGCCAAGGACTCTACAATGAGCAGTTCTTC. V is TRBV20-1 and J is TRBJ2-1, with D possibly being TRBD2 (5 bases). CDR1 and CDR2 (germline): DFQATT, SNEGSKA (reference sequence). Trimming left V 6 bases short and J 3 bases short, with 12 bases between. The CDR3 is 13 residues long.

This clonotype was detected a few times. The chain carries TRBV11-3 and TRBJ2-5; D is uncertain. This CDR3 has 13 residues. V was pared by 4 bases and J by 3 bases, with 9 bases between. Germline V gives CDR1 SGHNT, CDR2 YENEEA. CDR3 residues: CASSSRWEETQYF. The DNA for the CDR3 is TGTGCCAGCAGCTCACGATGGGAAGAGACCCAGTACTTC.

This clonotype appeared a few times. J is TRBJ1-1 and V is TRBV10-2, with unresolved D. The germline CDR1 and CDR2 sequences are WSHSY and SAAADI. V lost 4 bases to trimming and J lost 7 bases, with 19 bases between them. The CDR3 sequence is 15 residues long. CDR3 region: CASSGPESSGDEAFF. The DNA of the CDR3 is TGCGCCAGCAGTGGGCCGGAGTCGAGTGGTGATGAAGCTTTCTTT.